This TCR beta chain was observed in a study of blood T cell repertoires in COVID-19. Study details: The origin of the acute and convalescent COVID-19 samples was the United States, Italy and Spain. Sources were T cells, B-cell-depleted T cells, or PBMCs; the material itself was cDNA or gDNA.

How the authors handled the data: The authors estimated nucleated cell counts from reference gene primer amplification. The data were produced by immunoSEQ multiplex PCR, yet TCRdb's version contains in-frame clones alone and is incomplete. V, J and clone size are those of that table, while D and trimming were read from the DNA. Of 85,000 to 90,000 clones in the sample, 86% were seen once. Germline V gene lookup returns CDR1 MNHEY and CDR2 SVGAGI. The CDR3 consists of 15 residues. The junction had 8 bases not matched to a gene; V was cut back by 6 bases and J by 5 bases. The chain has TRBV6-5 and TRBJ2-7; 12 positions match TRBD2. The receptor's source is a man older than 75 with active or convalescent COVID-19. Input material: peripheral blood. CDR3 residues: CASRGTSGQTDEQYF. CDR3 in DNA: TGTGCCAGCAGGGGGACTAGCGGGCAGACTGACGAGCAGTACTTC.